This TCR beta chain was captured by sequencing in a study of lymphopenia after photon versus proton radiotherapy. Broader study findings: Proton therapy kept repertoires fairly stable, unlike photons, which gained effector/memory cells.

The germline gives CDR1 SNHLY, CDR2 FYNNEI. The CDR3 extends over 13 amino acids. V lost 7 bases and J 1 base, leaving 10 bases between the germline ends. Sequencing used immunoSEQ multiplex PCR; TCRdb keeps in-frame clones, though not all of them. The data contain about 20,000 clones, around 90% of them singletons. In regard to this clone: Its cognate antigen is unknown.

This receptor was obtained from a woman in her seventies with pancreatic cancer. Some clones in this sample may be carry-over from other donors' samples. Source: peripheral blood, taken from a patient treated with proton-based radiotherapy. The chain joins TRBV2 to TRBJ1-1; unclear D gene. CDR3 bases: TGTGCCAGCAAAGGGCTACCGAACACTGAAGCTTTCTTT. This codes for CASKGLPNTEAFF.